Below are 10 T cell receptor beta chains sequenced from a single sample in a study of human T cells and chemical hapten exposure (TCRdb year 2021). The time point tag for this specimen amounts to: patch test 3, about 24 weeks after DPC sensitization. The treatment or condition label corresponds to: therapeutic diphenylcyclopropenone sensitization with weekly scalp DPC. Libraries were prepared through RACE. The instrument given in TCRdb is NextSeq 500. TCRdb's own reprocessing of the public reads used fastp at Q25 and MiXCR and kept productive beta chains. Each CDR3 protein appears once, grouped with its most common genes and DNA. The sample data list approximately 90,000 distinct CDR3 sequences, and 25% to 35% of these were observed just once. Jointly, the top ten make up 10% to 13% of the sample. Here the sequenced sample was whole blood, taken in connection with sensitization to the hapten diphenylcyclopropenone (DPC). The receptors were sampled from a man between 35 and 55 years old with alopecia areata. Some clones in this sample may be carry-over from other donors' samples.

The J gene is TRBJ2-1, the V gene TRBV7-8; D ambiguous. V was trimmed by 5 bases and J by 10 bases, leaving 15 bases between them. This CDR3 is built from 13 residues. Germline V CDR1 and CDR2: SGHVS, FQNEAQ. This CDR3 is CASSPLPSGEQFF. As DNA, the CDR3 is TGTGCCAGCAGCCCCCTGCCCAGTGGAGAGCAGTTCTTC.

This chain uses TRBV13 with TRBJ1-1; 7 bases match TRBD1. The CDR3 has 15 amino acids. The V segment lost 4 bases and the J segment 1 base; nucleotides outside the gene matches: 6. CDR1 is PRHDT, CDR2 FYEKMQ, per germline (reference sequence). CDR3 residues: CASSSRQGSNTEAFF. As DNA, the CDR3 is TGTGCCAGCAGCTCTCGACAGGGTTCGAACACTGAAGCTTTCTTT.

There are a few counts of this clonotype. The CDR3 sequence is CASGRGRVAKNIQYF. As DNA, the CDR3 is TGTGCCAGCGGTCGGGGGCGGGTAGCCAAAAACATTCAGTACTTC. J is TRBJ2-4 and V is TRBV12-3 or TRBV12-4; D possibly uses TRBD1 or TRBD2 (6 bases each). The CDR3 is made up of 15 amino acids. Trimming stripped 8 bases from V and 0 bases from J, with 14 bases between.

The rearrangement joins TRBV10-3 to TRBJ2-7; no clear D gene. V shed 4 bases and J shed 6 bases, with 13 bases lying between them. The CDR3 spans 13 residues. Per the germline V gene, CDR1 is ENHRY and CDR2 is SYGVKD. In DNA, the CDR3 is TGTGCCATCAGTGGACCGCCGGCCGGCGAGCAGTACTTC. It codes for CAISGPPAGEQYF.

The chain uses TRBV28 and TRBJ1-4, with 8 bases aligning to TRBD1. The germline CDR1 and CDR2 sequences are MDHEN and SYDVKM. CDR3 length: 14 amino acids. The trim removed 3 bases at V and 8 bases at J, leaving 5 bases unmatched. DNA of the CDR3: TGTGCCAGCAGTTTGGGCAGGGGGCGAGAAAAACTGTTTTTT. Protein product: CASSLGRGREKLFF.

The chain carries TRBV6-6 and TRBJ1-5, with 9 bases aligning to TRBD1. This CDR3 is 15 amino acids long. CDR1 and CDR2 from the germline V gene are MNHNY and SVGAGI (reference sequence). V lost 10 bases and J lost 3; bases outside the gene matches: 10. CDR3 sequence reads: CATCRGQGLNQPQHF. For the CDR3, the DNA is TGTGCCACCTGCCGGGGACAGGGACTCAATCAGCCCCAGCATTTT.

This clonotype has only a few counts. The rearrangement uses TRBV12-3 or TRBV12-4 and TRBJ1-3; TRBD1 agrees at 9 bases. The CDR3 has 15 residues. Trimming at V came to 5 bases and at J to 2 bases, leaving 4 bases not matched to a gene. In DNA form, the CDR3 reads TGTGCCAGCAGTCCCCGGACAGGGGCTGGAAACACCATATATTTT. This gives the protein CASSPRTGAGNTIYF.

The gene calls are TRBV11-2 and TRBJ1-1; the D gene is possibly TRBD1 (6 bases). The CDR3 length is 12 residues. The germline V and J ends were trimmed by 4 bases and 10 bases, with 13 bases remaining between them. The germline gives CDR1 SGHAT, CDR2 FQNNGV. The CDR3 bases are TGTGCCAGCAGCTCACTGAGGGGGTCAGCTTTCTTT. Translated: CASSSLRGSAFF.

CDR3: CASSPTRSLGEKLFF. The CDR3 bases are TGTGCCAGCAGTCCGACCCGATCCCTCGGTGAAAAACTGTTTTTT. This chain links TRBV3-1 with TRBJ1-4; unclear D gene. Germline assignment: CDR1 LGHDT and CDR2 YNNKEL (reference sequence). The CDR3 sequence is 15 residues long. The ends were cut back, 6 bases at V and 7 bases at J, with 18 bases in the middle.

The chain employs TRBV7-2 and TRBJ2-3, with D perhaps TRBD2 (6 bases). The V and J ends lost 1 base and 3 bases respectively, with 14 bases between them. The CDR3 covers 16 residues. The germline V gene encodes CDR1 SGHTA and CDR2 FQGNSA. In nucleotides, the CDR3 is TGTGCCAGCAGCTTAGGGGGTATAGCGGTTACAGATACGCAGTATTTT. This sequence encodes CASSLGGIAVTDTQYF.